Listed below are T cell receptor beta chains from one sample, sequenced in a study of shared clonotypes between healthy human individuals. Repertoires were generated with immunoSEQ multiplex PCR, while TCRdb's copy carries only in-frame clones and drops some. This sample yields over 1.4 million clones, of which around 95% are seen a single time; 1.2% belongs to the top ten. The sequencing sample was made of naive CD4+ T cells sorted from blood. The origin of the receptors is a man aged 30-40 years in good health. Both conserved end residues are part of each CDR3. A D gene is named only where the DNA matches it firmly. Rows may omit the clone size; those that give it use once, few, many or a size class.

D	V	J	size	length	DNA	CDR3
TRBD1	TRBV18	TRBJ2-3	-	15	TGTGCCAGCTCTCCGACAGGGGACGGAGCAGATACGCAGTATTTT	CASSPTGDGADTQYF
-	TRBV14	TRBJ2-1	-	16	TGTGCCAGCAGCCCTCTCGGCCATAGCTCCTACAATGAGCAGTTCTTC	CASSPLGHSSYNEQFF
TRBD2	TRBV13	TRBJ2-1	-	12	TGTGCCAGCAGCTTGTGGGAGGGTGAGCAGTTCTTC	CASSLWEGEQFF
-	TRBV7-3	TRBJ2-1	-	12	TGTGCCAGCAACGATCGGGGCGGTGAGCAGTTCTTC	CASNDRGGEQFF
-	TRBV7-6	TRBJ2-1	-	13	TGTGCCAGCAGCTTAGTCCAGTACAATGAGCAGTTCTTC	CASSLVQYNEQFF
-	TRBV19	TRBJ2-1	-	13	TGTGCCAGTACCGTGGGGGGGCGCCATGAGCAGTTCTTC	CASTVGGRHEQFF
-	TRBV29-1	TRBJ2-7	-	11	TGCAGCGTTGATATCGGCTACGAGCAGTACTTC	CSVDIGYEQYF
TRBD1	TRBV10-2	TRBJ1-2	-	13	TGCGCCAGCAACACTGGACAGGGAATTGGCTACACCTTC	CASNTGQGIGYTF
-	TRBV27	TRBJ2-1	-	15	TGTGCCAGCAGTTTATGGGAGACAGGGAGGAATGAGCAGTTCTTC	CASSLWETGRNEQFF
-	TRBV9	TRBJ2-4	-	14	TGTGCCAGCGGGAACGGACTTTTTGGGGACATTCAGTACTTC	CASGNGLFGDIQYF
TRBD2	TRBV27	TRBJ2-3	-	16	TGTGCCAGCGCTAAACGTAGCGGGATCGGCACAGATACGCAGTATTTT	CASAKRSGIGTDTQYF
TRBD1	TRBV10-2	TRBJ1-2	-	13	TGCGCCAGCATAGGGACAGCCAGCTATGGCTACACCTTC	CASIGTASYGYTF
-	TRBV6-6	TRBJ2-2	-	14	TGTGCCAGCAGTCCTTCCGGGGGTACCGGGGAGCTGTTTTTT	CASSPSGGTGELFF
TRBD2	TRBV11-3	TRBJ2-1	-	15	TGTGCCAGCAGCTCCTCGGGAGGGGTTTACAATGAGCAGTTCTTC	CASSSSGGVYNEQFF
-	TRBV29-1	TRBJ1-1	-	10	TGCAGCGTTCGGAACACTGAAGCTTTCTTT	CSVRNTEAFF
TRBD2	TRBV29-1	TRBJ2-2	-	16	TGCAGCGTTGGAGGGCTAGCGGGGGCGAACACCGGGGAGCTGTTTTTT	CSVGGLAGANTGELFF
-	TRBV11-2	TRBJ2-1	-	13	TGTGCCAGCAGCCCTAGAATTACACCCGAGCAGTTCTTC	CASSPRITPEQFF
-	TRBV5-4	TRBJ2-7	-	14	TGTGCCAGCAGCTTGAGTAGTGGGGAATACGAGCAGTACTTC	CASSLSSGEYEQYF
TRBD2	TRBV7-6	TRBJ2-5	-	15	TGTGCCAGCAGCCCAATAGCGGGAGGTATCGAGACCCAGTACTTC	CASSPIAGGIETQYF
-	TRBV27	TRBJ1-2	-	15	TGTGCCAGCAGTTTATCGCCCTTTCCCCGCTATGGCTACACCTTC	CASSLSPFPRYGYTF
-	TRBV2	TRBJ2-7	-	13	TGTGCCAGCAGTGTAAAGGGAGGTGGCGAGCAGTACTTC	CASSVKGGGEQYF
TRBD1	TRBV29-1	TRBJ2-2	-	14	TGCAGCGTCGGGACAGGGACGAACACCGGGGAGCTGTTTTTT	CSVGTGTNTGELFF
-	TRBV9	TRBJ1-1	-	13	TGTGCCAGCAGCGTGATTGGGGATCCCAGAGCTTTCTTT	CASSVIGDPRAFF
TRBD1	TRBV7-2	TRBJ1-3	-	15	TGTGCCAGCAGCTCGTACAGGGGAGGTGGAAACACCATATATTTT	CASSSYRGGGNTIYF
-	TRBV28	TRBJ1-2	-	14	TGTGCCAGCAGTTTCTCTGGGGGACCCTATGGCTACACCTTC	CASSFSGGPYGYTF
-	TRBV29-1	TRBJ2-3	once	16	TGCAGCGTCCCCCCAAGTGGTCGGGAGAGCACAGATACGCAGTATTTT	CSVPPSGRESTDTQYF
-	TRBV28	TRBJ1-1	-	14	TGTGCCAGCAGGCCAAACACACTGAACACTGAAGCTTTCTTT	CASRPNTLNTEAFF
-	TRBV11-1	TRBJ1-1	-	14	TGTGCCAGCAGCTTACGGCCAGTGAACACTGAAGCTTTCTTT	CASSLRPVNTEAFF
TRBD2	TRBV6-1	TRBJ2-7	-	14	TGTGCCAGCATGGGGACTAGCGGGCCCTACGAGCAGTACTTC	CASMGTSGPYEQYF
TRBD1	TRBV19	TRBJ1-5	-	14	TGTGCCAGTAGTCCCACAGGGGGCAGCCAGCCCCAGCATTTT	CASSPTGGSQPQHF
TRBD2	TRBV2	TRBJ2-1	-	18	TGTGCCAGCAGTGATAGACTAGCGGGAGGGCTCCCTAGGAATGAGCAGTTCTTC	CASSDRLAGGLPRNEQFF